This T cell receptor beta chain derives from a study of identical twins. CDR1 is MGHRA and CDR2 is YSYEKL in the germline V gene. This CDR3 has 14 amino acids. The V end lost 3 bases, the J end lost 0 bases, and 7 bases lay between the germline ends. TCRdb redid the calling of the 5' RACE reads with MiXCR, one entry per CDR3 protein. The table lists about 390,000 distinct CDR3 sequences, roughly 10% of them singletons. The source of this sequence is a woman between 50 and 59 years old in good health. The rearrangement joins TRBV4-1 to TRBJ2-3; the D is unclear. Material for sequencing was naive T cells sorted from blood. The CDR3 DNA reads as TGCGCCAGCAGCCAGGGAATGAGCACAGATACGCAGTATTTT. Residues: CASSQGMSTDTQYF.